The 21 T cell receptor beta chains reported below all come from one sample, sequenced in a study of shared clonotypes between healthy human individuals. Libraries were prepared by immunoSEQ multiplex PCR; TCRdb keeps only in-frame clonotypes and omits some of them. The sample contains some 660,000 clones, 60% to 75% of which appear only once. The sample taken for sequencing was memory CD4+ T cells sorted from blood. Subset defined: CD45RA-negative fraction. The receptors come from a woman in her thirties in good health.

This chain uses TRBV6-4 with TRBJ2-3; D uncertain. This CDR3 has 13 residues. In germline, CDR1 is MRHNA, CDR2 SNTAGT. Trimming took 8 bases from V and 3 from J, leaving 12 bases between them. In nucleotides, the CDR3 is TGTGCCAGCGCTTCTGGTCTAACAGATACGCAGTATTTT. Translating gives CASASGLTDTQYF.

This chain links TRBV4-1 with TRBJ1-2, with a weak D call TRBD1 (6 bases). The CDR3 sequence is 14 residues long. Deletions cut 4 bases from V and 2 bases from J, with 11 bases between. Germline-derived CDR1 and CDR2 are MGHRA and YSYEKL. The CDR3 loop reads CASSPGTRNYGYTF. The CDR3 nucleotides are TGCGCCAGCAGCCCGGGGACAAGGAACTATGGCTACACCTTC.

V is TRBV2 and J is TRBJ2-1, with TRBD1 matching 8 bases. The CDR3 consists of 14 residues. Per germline, CDR1 SNHLY and CDR2 FYNNEI. With 5 bases clipped from V and 8 bases from J, the junction kept 8 bases outside the gene matches. DNA of the CDR3: TGTGCCAGCAGTAAAGACAGGGGATGGGATGAGCAGTTCTTC. Amino acids: CASSKDRGWDEQFF. Full variable domain (missing parts from reference TRBV2 and TRBJ2-1): EPEVTQTPSHQVTQMGQEVILRCVPISNHLYFYWYRQILGQKVEFLVSFYNNEISEKSEIFDDQFSVERPDGSNFTLKIRSTKLEDSAMYFCASSKDRGWDEQFFGPGTRLTVL.

The V call is TRBV27, the J call TRBJ1-1, with 7 bases that match TRBD1. CDR1 MNHEY and CDR2 SMNVEV come from the germline V gene (reference sequence). The CDR3 covers 16 residues. The junction had 10 bases not matched to a gene; V was cut back by 6 bases and J by 0 bases. CDR3 DNA sequence: TGTGCCAGCAGCCTAACGGGACAGAGAATGAACACTGAAGCTTTCTTT. Translated: CASSLTGQRMNTEAFF.

Notes on this clone: Other DNA sequences of this sample code for an identical CDR3. V is TRBV5-1 and J is TRBJ2-1; D is ambiguous. Trimming left V 3 bases short and J 4 bases short, with 5 bases between. Looked up from germline, CDR1 is SGHRS and CDR2 is YFSETQ. The CDR3 loop spans 12 amino acids. CDR3 sequence: CASSYSYNEQFF. The CDR3 DNA reads TGCGCCAGCAGCTATAGTTACAATGAGCAGTTCTTC.

V gene TRBV27 combines with J gene TRBJ1-5; D gene unclear. The CDR3 loop spans 14 amino acids. The ends were cut back, 5 bases at V and 4 bases at J, with 12 bases in the middle. Per the germline V gene, CDR1 is MNHEY and CDR2 is SMNVEV (reference sequence). Here the CDR3 reads CASSPRTVNQPQHF. CDR3 coding DNA: TGTGCCAGCAGTCCTCGGACGGTGAATCAGCCCCAGCATTTT.

This chain uses TRBV2 with TRBJ1-2; no reliable D call. Trimming shortened V by 4 bases and J by 5 bases, and 5 bases separated the two germline ends. CDR3 length: 11 residues. CDR1 and CDR2 (germline): SNHLY, FYNNEI. The CDR3 reads CASSVDYGYTF. CDR3 bases: TGTGCCAGCAGTGTGGATTATGGCTACACCTTC.

V usage is TRBV27 and J usage is TRBJ2-7, with 14 bases matching TRBD2. Per germline, CDR1 MNHEY and CDR2 SMNVEV (reference sequence). V lost 0 bases to trimming and J lost 5 bases; unmatched junction nucleotides: 6. The CDR3 is 17 residues long. The CDR3 DNA is TGTGCCAGCAGTTTATCGGGACTAGCGGGAGAGTATAACGAGCAGTACTTC. Translating it yields CASSLSGLAGEYNEQYF.

Only one count was recorded for this clone. V gene TRBV7-9 combines with J gene TRBJ2-1; TRBD1 aligns across 9 bases. With V trimmed by 8 bases and J by 9 bases, 8 bases remained unmatched. In germline, CDR1 is SEHNR, CDR2 FQNEAQ (reference sequence). The CDR3 covers 13 residues. The CDR3 here is CASLGTGLSEQFF. The CDR3 DNA reads as TGTGCCAGCCTCGGGACAGGGTTAAGTGAGCAGTTCTTC.

This chain joins TRBV30 and TRBJ2-3, with D tentatively TRBD1 or TRBD2 (6 bases each). CDR3 length equals 14 residues. Trimming shortened V by 5 bases and J by 2 bases, and 14 bases separated the two germline ends. Germline CDR1 and CDR2: GTSNPN and SVGIG (reference sequence). The CDR3, as DNA: TGTGCCTGGGAAACAGGGAGGTCCACAGATACGCAGTATTTT. Its protein is CAWETGRSTDTQYF.

This rearrangement joins TRBV11-2 to TRBJ1-2; possibly TRBD1 for D (6 bases). Germline V lookup: CDR1 SGHAT, CDR2 FQNNGV. The CDR3 extends over 12 amino acids. The V and J ends lost 5 bases and 6 bases respectively, with 10 bases between them. In DNA, the CDR3 is TGTGCCAGCAGCGCGAACAGGGATGGCTACACCTTC. It codes for CASSANRDGYTF.

V usage is TRBV5-1 and J usage is TRBJ1-1; D not certain. The V end was cut by 5 bases, the J end by 2 bases, with 10 bases between. The length of the CDR3 is 13 residues. Germline CDR1 and CDR2: SGHRS and YFSETQ. CDR3 coding DNA: TGCGCCAGCAGTCTGCAAGATAACACTGAAGCTTTCTTT. Amino acid sequence: CASSLQDNTEAFF.

The chain uses TRBV29-1 and TRBJ2-5; 9 positions match TRBD2. This CDR3 has 15 amino acids. J lost 2 bases, V lost 5 bases, and 9 bases had no gene match. CDR1 and CDR2 from the germline V gene are SQVTM and ANQGSEA. CDR3 nucleotides: TGCAGCGTTTCAGCCCGACTAGCGGCTCAAGAGACCCAGTACTTC. As protein: CSVSARLAAQETQYF.

The chain carries TRBV5-1 and TRBJ2-7, with 10 bases fitting TRBD1. Trimming at V came to 4 bases and at J to 7 bases, leaving 8 bases not matched to a gene. The CDR3 extends over 14 amino acids. Looked up from germline, CDR1 is SGHRS and CDR2 is YFSETQ. CDR3 protein: CASSLGTGAGEQYF. CDR3 in DNA: TGCGCCAGCAGCCTCGGGACAGGGGCAGGGGAGCAGTACTTC. The full variable domain, rest sourced from reference TRBV5-1 and TRBJ2-7, is KAGVTQTPRYLIKTRGQQVTLSCSPISGHRSVSWYQQTPGQGLQFLFEYFSETQRNKGNFPGRFSGRQFSNSRSEMNVSTLELGDSALYLCASSLGTGAGEQYFGPGTRLTVT.

J is TRBJ2-2 and V is TRBV10-1; TRBD2 might be the D (5 bases). This CDR3 is 13 amino acids long. Germline loops: CDR1 WNHNN, CDR2 SYGVQD (reference sequence). Trimming left V 9 bases short and J 6 bases short, with 14 bases between. The DNA for the CDR3 is TGCGCCAGTGGAGGAAGGGCGGCCGGGGAGCTGTTTTTT. It translates to CASGGRAAGELFF.

The chain uses TRBV5-1 and TRBJ2-1; D uncertain. In germline, CDR1 is SGHRS, CDR2 YFSETQ. The CDR3 is 13 residues long. V shed 0 bases and J shed 6 bases, with 7 bases lying between them. The CDR3 coding sequence is TGCGCCAGCAGCTTGGTAGTCACCAATGAGCAGTTCTTC. It codes for CASSLVVTNEQFF.

In its sample, this clone was seen many times. The chain combines TRBV5-1 with TRBJ2-5; TRBD2 matches 13 bases. J gave up 3 bases and V 4 bases, and 0 bases lay outside the gene matches. Looked up from germline, CDR1 is SGHRS and CDR2 is YFSETQ. CDR3 size: 14 residues. CDR3 region: CASSGTSGEETQYF. The CDR3 nucleotides read TGCGCCAGCAGCGGGACTAGCGGGGAAGAGACCCAGTACTTC.

CDR3 in amino acids: CASSPTSPGGTGIEQYF. CDR3 DNA sequence: TGTGCCAGCTCACCGACTTCCCCGGGAGGAACAGGGATCGAGCAGTACTTC. V usage is TRBV18 and J usage is TRBJ2-7, with a possible D match to TRBD2 (7 bases). Germline-derived CDR1 and CDR2 are KGHSH and LQKENI. CDR3 length equals 17 residues. The germline V and J ends were trimmed by 3 bases and 6 bases, with 24 bases remaining between them.

The chain employs TRBV18 and TRBJ1-5; D is ambiguous. Germline loops: CDR1 KGHSH, CDR2 LQKENI. There are 12 residues in the CDR3. The germline V and J ends were trimmed by 4 bases and 4 bases, with 5 bases remaining between them. CDR3 region: CASSLPNQPQHF. The CDR3 nucleotides read TGTGCCAGCTCACTACCTAATCAGCCCCAGCATTTT.

The chain links TRBV27 to TRBJ2-7; D is possibly TRBD1 or TRBD2 (6 bases each). In germline, CDR1 is MNHEY, CDR2 SMNVEV (reference sequence). The V gene lost 7 bases and the J gene lost 0 bases, with 19 bases spanning the gap. The CDR3 has 16 residues. In nucleotides, the CDR3 is TGTGCCAGCACGCCTCGGGGGAAAGGGGGCTCCTACGAGCAGTACTTC. Protein sequence: CASTPRGKGGSYEQYF.

The rearrangement uses TRBV5-1 and TRBJ2-2, with TRBD1 identical over 9 bases. The V gene end was trimmed by 4 bases and the J gene end by 6 bases; junction bases not matched to a gene: 7. CDR3 size: 15 residues. Germline values: CDR1 SGHRS, CDR2 YFSETQ. The CDR3 here is CASSQDRGSAGELFF. DNA of the CDR3: TGCGCCAGCAGCCAGGACAGGGGATCGGCCGGGGAGCTGTTTTTT.